This T cell receptor (beta chain) was recovered during a study of blood T cell repertoires in COVID-19. Study context: Acute-phase and convalescent COVID-19 samples originated in the United States, Italy and Spain. Sources were T cells, B-cell-depleted T cells, or PBMCs; the material itself was cDNA or gDNA.

The CDR3 contains 11 residues. CDR1 and CDR2 from the germline V gene are LNHDA and SQIVND (reference sequence). V lost 4 bases, J lost 7 bases, and 6 bases lay in between. Original handling: Quantification of nucleated cells was approximated via reference gene primer amplification. Data came from immunoSEQ multiplex PCR; TCRdb stores just in-frame clones and leaves some out. Clone size and V and J calls were adopted from that table, with D and trimming inferred from the DNA. The table has around 100,000 clones, more than 80% seen once. This sequence originates from a human donor in a cohort sampled during active COVID-19. Input material: peripheral blood. This chain links TRBV19 with TRBJ2-3; the D is unclear. The CDR3 loop is CASSTSNTQYF. In nucleotides, the CDR3 is TGTGCCAGTAGTACTAGTAATACGCAGTATTTT.